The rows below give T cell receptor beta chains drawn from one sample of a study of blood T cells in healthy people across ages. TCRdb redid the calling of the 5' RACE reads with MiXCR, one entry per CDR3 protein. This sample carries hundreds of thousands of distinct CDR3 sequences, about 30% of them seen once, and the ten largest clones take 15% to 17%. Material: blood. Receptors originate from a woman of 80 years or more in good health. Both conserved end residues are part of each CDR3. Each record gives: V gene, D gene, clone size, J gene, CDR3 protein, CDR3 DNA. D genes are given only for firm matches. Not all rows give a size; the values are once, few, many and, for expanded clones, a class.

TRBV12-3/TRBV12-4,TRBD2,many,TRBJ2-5,CASSLDQGTSFATQYF,TGTGCCAGCAGTTTAGACCAGGGGACTAGTTTCGCGACCCAGTACTTC
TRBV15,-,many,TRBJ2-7,CATSRAPRAYEQYF,TGTGCCACCAGCAGAGCACCGCGGGCCTACGAGCAGTACTTC
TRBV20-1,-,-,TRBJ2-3,CSADDRYTDTQYF,TGCAGTGCTGACGACCGATACACAGATACGCAGTATTTT
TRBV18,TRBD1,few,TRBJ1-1,CASSPDRGRSNTEAFF,TGTGCCAGCTCACCGGACAGGGGTAGATCGAACACTGAAGCTTTCTTT
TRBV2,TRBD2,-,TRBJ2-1,CASASGEYNEQFF,TGTGCCAGCGCTAGCGGGGAATACAATGAGCAGTTCTTC
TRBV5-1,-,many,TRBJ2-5,CASSLAGVGGETQYF,TGCGCCAGCAGCTTGGCCGGGGTTGGTGGAGAGACCCAGTACTTC
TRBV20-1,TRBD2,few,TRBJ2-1,CSARPELAGAYNEQFF,TGCAGTGCTAGACCAGAACTAGCGGGGGCCTACAATGAGCAGTTCTTC
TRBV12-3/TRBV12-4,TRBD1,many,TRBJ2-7,CASSPGPGQTYEQYF,TGTGCCAGCAGCCCTGGTCCGGGACAGACCTACGAGCAGTACTTC
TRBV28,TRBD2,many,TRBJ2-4,CASREAGTQNIQYF,TGTGCCAGCAGAGAAGCGGGGACCCAAAACATTCAGTACTTC
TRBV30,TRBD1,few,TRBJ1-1,CAWSGGGGANAEAFF,TGTGCCTGGAGTGGCGGAGGGGGCGCGAACGCTGAAGCTTTCTTT
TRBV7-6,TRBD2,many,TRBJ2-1,CASSLGGGVNEQFF,TGTGCCAGCAGCTTGGGCGGGGGGGTCAATGAGCAGTTCTTC
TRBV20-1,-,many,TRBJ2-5,CSARVPGKETQYF,TGCAGTGCTAGAGTACCAGGGAAAGAGACCCAGTACTTC
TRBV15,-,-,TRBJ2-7,CAASRDRLSAYEQYF,TGCGCCGCCAGCAGAGATCGACTGTCGGCCTACGAGCAGTACTTC
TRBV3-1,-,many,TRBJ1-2,CASSHRDGFYGYTF,TGTGCCAGCAGCCACCGGGACGGGTTCTATGGCTACACCTTC
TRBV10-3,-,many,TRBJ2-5,CAISESGVSETQYF,TGTGCCATCAGTGAGTCTGGGGTAAGCGAGACCCAGTACTTC
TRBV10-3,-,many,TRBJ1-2,CAISEASNYGYTF,TGTGCCATCAGTGAGGCAAGCAACTATGGCTACACCTTC
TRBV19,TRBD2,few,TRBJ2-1,CASSRGDPRGNEQFF,TGTGCCAGTAGTAGGGGGGACCCGCGGGGGAATGAGCAGTTCTTC
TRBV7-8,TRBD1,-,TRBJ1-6,CASSLSALGTGGPPLHF,TGTGCCAGCAGCTTATCGGCCCTCGGGACAGGAGGTCCACCCCTCCACTTT
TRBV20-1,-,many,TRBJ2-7,CSASREGAGYEQYF,TGCAGTGCTAGTAGGGAGGGGGCCGGGTACGAGCAGTACTTC
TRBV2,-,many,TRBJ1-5,CASRAPGSFNQPQHF,TGTGCCAGCAGAGCCCCAGGTAGTTTCAATCAGCCCCAGCATTTT
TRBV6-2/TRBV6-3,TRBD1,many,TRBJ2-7,CASTITGGEQYF,TGTGCCAGCACCATTACAGGGGGCGAGCAGTACTTC
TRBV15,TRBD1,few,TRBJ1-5,CATSRDPRTGIQPQHF,TGTGCCACCAGCAGAGACCCCAGGACAGGGATTCAGCCCCAGCATTTT
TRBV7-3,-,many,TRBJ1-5,CASSLYNQPQHF,TGTGCCAGCAGCTTATACAATCAGCCCCAGCATTTT
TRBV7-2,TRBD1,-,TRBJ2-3,CALRQGGADTQYF,TGTGCCTTACGACAGGGGGGCGCAGATACGCAGTATTTT
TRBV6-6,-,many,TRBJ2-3,CASSYRGPTDTQYF,TGTGCCAGCAGCTACCGGGGCCCGACAGATACGCAGTATTTT
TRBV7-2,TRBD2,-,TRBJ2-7,CASSLASVSGYEQYF,TGTGCCAGCAGCTTAGCGTCCGTTAGCGGGTACGAGCAGTACTTC